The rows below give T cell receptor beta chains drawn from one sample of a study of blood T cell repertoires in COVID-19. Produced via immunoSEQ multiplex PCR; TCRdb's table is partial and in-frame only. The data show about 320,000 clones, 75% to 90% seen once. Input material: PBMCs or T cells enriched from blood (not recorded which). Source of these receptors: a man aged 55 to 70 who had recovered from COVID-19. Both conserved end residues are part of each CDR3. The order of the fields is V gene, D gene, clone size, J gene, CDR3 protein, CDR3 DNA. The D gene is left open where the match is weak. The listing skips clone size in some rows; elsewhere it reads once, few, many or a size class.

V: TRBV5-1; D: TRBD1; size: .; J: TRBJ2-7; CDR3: CASSHGTDYEQYF; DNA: TGCGCCAGCAGCCATGGGACAGACTACGAGCAGTACTTC
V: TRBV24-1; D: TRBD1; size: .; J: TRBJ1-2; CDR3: CATSEQTGVGVYGYTF; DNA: TGTGCCACCAGTGAACAGACAGGGGTGGGTGTCTATGGCTACACCTTC
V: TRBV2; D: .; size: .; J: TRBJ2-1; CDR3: CASSEVGGEQFF; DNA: TGTGCCAGCAGTGAGGTGGGGGGTGAGCAGTTCTTC
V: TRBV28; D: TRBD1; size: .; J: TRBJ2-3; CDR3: CASSLIDRGTDTQYF; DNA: TGTGCCAGCAGTTTAATAGACAGGGGCACAGATACGCAGTATTTT
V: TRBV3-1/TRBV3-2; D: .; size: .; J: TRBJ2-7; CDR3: CASSQGHPGEQYF; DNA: TGTGCCAGCAGCCAAGGACATCCTGGGGAGCAGTACTTC
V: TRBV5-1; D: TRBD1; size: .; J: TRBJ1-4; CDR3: CASSPTGGEHEKLFF; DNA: TGCGCCAGCAGTCCAACAGGGGGCGAGCATGAAAAACTGTTTTTT
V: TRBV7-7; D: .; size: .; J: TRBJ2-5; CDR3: CASSLGATHQETQYF; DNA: TGTGCTAGCAGTTTGGGGGCTACCCACCAAGAGACCCAGTACTTC
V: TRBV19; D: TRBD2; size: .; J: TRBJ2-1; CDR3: CASSPLAGGYNEQFF; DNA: TGTGCCAGTAGCCCACTAGCGGGAGGCTACAATGAGCAGTTCTTC
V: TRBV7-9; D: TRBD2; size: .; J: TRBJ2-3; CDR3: CASSFRAGSTDTQYF; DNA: TGTGCCAGCAGCTTCCGAGCGGGAAGCACAGATACGCAGTATTTT
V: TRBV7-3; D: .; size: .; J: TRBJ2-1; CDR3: CASSLVPGRPASYNEQFF; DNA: TGTGCCAGCAGCTTAGTACCCGGGAGACCTGCCTCCTACAATGAGCAGTTCTTC
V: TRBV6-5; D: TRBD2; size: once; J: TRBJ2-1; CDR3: CASSYSGTSDTRQFF; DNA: TGTGCCAGCAGTTACTCCGGGACTAGCGACACCCGCCAGTTCTTC
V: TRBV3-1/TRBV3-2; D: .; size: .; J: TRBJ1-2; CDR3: CASSQSRVYGYTF; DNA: TGTGCCAGCAGCCAGAGCAGGGTATATGGCTACACCTTC
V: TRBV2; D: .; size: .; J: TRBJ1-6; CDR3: CASSRSQGLSNSPLHF; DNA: TGTGCCAGCAGTCGGAGTCAGGGTCTGTCTAATTCACCCCTCCACTTT
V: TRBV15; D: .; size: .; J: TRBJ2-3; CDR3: CATSRGQITDTQYF; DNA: TGTGCCACCAGCAGAGGACAGATTACAGATACGCAGTATTTT
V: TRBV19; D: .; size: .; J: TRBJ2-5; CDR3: CASKAAGRQETQYF; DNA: TGTGCCAGTAAGGCGGCGGGACGTCAAGAGACCCAGTACTTC
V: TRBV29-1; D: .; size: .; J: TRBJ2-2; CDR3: CSVGGRGTGELFF; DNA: TGCAGCGTTGGTGGCAGGGGCACCGGGGAGCTGTTTTTT
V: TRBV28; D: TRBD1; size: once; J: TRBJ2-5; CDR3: CASNEIGQGETQYF; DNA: TGTGCCAGCAACGAGATTGGACAGGGAGAGACCCAGTACTTC
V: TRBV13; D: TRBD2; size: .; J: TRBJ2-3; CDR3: CASSLGGGPSGYF; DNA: TGTGCCAGCAGCTTAGGTGGGGGACCTAGCGGGTACTTT
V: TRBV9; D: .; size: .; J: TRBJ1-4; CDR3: CASSGTGSANEKLFF; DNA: TGTGCCAGCAGCGGAACAGGGTCAGCTAATGAAAAACTGTTTTTT
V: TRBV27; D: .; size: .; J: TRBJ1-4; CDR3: CASSSVTTNEKLFF; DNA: TGTGCCAGCAGCTCAGTAACAACTAATGAAAAACTGTTTTTT
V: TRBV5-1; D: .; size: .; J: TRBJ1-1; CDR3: CASSLEARGEAFF; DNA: TGCGCCAGCAGCTTGGAAGCCAGGGGTGAAGCTTTCTTT
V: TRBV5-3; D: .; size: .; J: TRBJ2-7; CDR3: CARSFGGEQYF; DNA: TGTGCCAGAAGCTTCGGAGGGGAGCAGTACTTC
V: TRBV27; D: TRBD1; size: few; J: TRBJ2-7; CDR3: CASTQDRGHPYEQYF; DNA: TGTGCCAGCACCCAAGACAGGGGCCATCCCTACGAGCAGTACTTC
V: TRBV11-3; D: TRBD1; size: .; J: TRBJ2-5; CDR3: CASSTRTGDQETQYF; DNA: TGTGCCAGCAGCACTCGGACAGGAGACCAAGAGACCCAGTACTTC
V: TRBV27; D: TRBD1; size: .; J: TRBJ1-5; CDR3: CASSLVQGASQPQHF; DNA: TGTGCCAGCAGTTTAGTACAGGGGGCCAGTCAGCCCCAGCATTTT
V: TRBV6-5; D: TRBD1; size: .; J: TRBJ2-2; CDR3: CASSYPLGTDSGELFF; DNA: TGTGCCAGCAGCTACCCCTTAGGGACAGATTCCGGGGAGCTGTTTTTT
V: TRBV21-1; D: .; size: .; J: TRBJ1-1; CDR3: CASSLLNTEAFF; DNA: TGTGCCAGCAGCCTCCTGAACACTGAAGCTTTCTTT
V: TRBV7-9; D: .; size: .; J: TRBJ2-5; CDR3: CASSLGAGVGETQYF; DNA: TGTGCCAGCAGCTTAGGGGCAGGGGTAGGCGAGACCCAGTACTTC
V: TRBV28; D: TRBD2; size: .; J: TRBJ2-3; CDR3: CASSPWTSGSIDTQYF; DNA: TGTGCCAGCAGTCCGTGGACTAGCGGGAGTATCGATACGCAGTATTTT
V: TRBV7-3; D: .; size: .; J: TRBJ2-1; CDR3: CASSLSGSRRDEQFF; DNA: TGTGCCAGCAGCCTATCCGGGTCCAGGAGGGATGAGCAGTTCTTC
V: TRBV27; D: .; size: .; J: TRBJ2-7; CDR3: CASPGGQLYEQYF; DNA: TGTGCCAGCCCCGGCGGACAACTCTACGAGCAGTACTTC